This TCR beta chain comes out of a study of STAT5B mutations in CD4+ large granular lymphocyte leukemia. The germline V and J ends were trimmed by 6 bases and 6 bases, with 12 bases remaining between them. The CDR3 runs 12 residues. CDR1 is MNHNY, CDR2 SVGAGI, per germline (reference sequence). Findings and limits, study-wide: CD4-sorted patient repertoires seemed more clonal than healthy CD4+ repertoires. Compared with healthy controls (2/35), patient top clones favored TRBV06 (8/27).

About this clone itself: Its antigen is unknown.

TCRdb's copy holds only in-frame clones and misses some; the assay was immunoSEQ multiplex PCR. The top ten clones hold 8.6% of a sample with tens of thousands of clones, roughly 80% of them seen once. The sequence was collected from a human donor in good health. Sequenced material: CD4+ T cells from blood buffy coats. The chain employs TRBV6-6 and TRBJ2-7; D perhaps matches TRBD1 (5 bases). CDR3 amino acids: CASSSTVGEQYF. Written as DNA, the CDR3 is TGTGCCAGCAGCTCGACAGTAGGCGAGCAGTACTTC.